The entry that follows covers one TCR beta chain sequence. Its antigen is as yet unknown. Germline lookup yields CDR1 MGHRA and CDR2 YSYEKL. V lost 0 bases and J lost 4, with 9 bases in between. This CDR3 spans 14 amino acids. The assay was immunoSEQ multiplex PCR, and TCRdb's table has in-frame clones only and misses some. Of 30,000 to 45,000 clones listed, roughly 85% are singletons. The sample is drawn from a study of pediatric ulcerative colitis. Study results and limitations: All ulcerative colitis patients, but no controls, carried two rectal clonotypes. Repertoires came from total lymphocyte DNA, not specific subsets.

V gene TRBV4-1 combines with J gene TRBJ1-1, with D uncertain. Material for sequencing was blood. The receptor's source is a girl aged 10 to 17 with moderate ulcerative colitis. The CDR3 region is CASSQERPGTEAFF. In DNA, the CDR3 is TGCGCCAGCAGCCAAGAACGGCCTGGCACTGAAGCTTTCTTT.